The rows below give T cell receptor beta chains drawn from one sample of a study of identifying expanded T cells in peripheral blood. Method: immunoSEQ multiplex PCR; TCRdb's copy keeps in-frame clones and lacks some. The profile covers some 65,000 clones, with around four fifths appearing a single time and approximately 19% taken by the ten largest. The sequencing input was blood. These receptors all come from a person aged 18 to 70 in good health. Each CDR3 is given with its conserved first and last residue. A D gene is named only where the DNA matches it firmly. Some rows have no size entry. The others give once, few or many, or a class for an expanded clone.

TRBV18,-,TRBJ2-5,-,14,TGTGCCAGCTCACCACCGGAGGACAAAGAGACCCAGTACTTC,CASSPPEDKETQYF
TRBV11-2,-,TRBJ1-4,-,16,TGTGCCAGCAGCTTAGAGGTAACAGGGCGGAATGAAAAACTGTTTTTT,CASSLEVTGRNEKLFF
TRBV25-1,-,TRBJ1-2,-,13,TGTGCCAGCAGTGAAATCAGGGGCGGCGGCTACACCTTC,CASSEIRGGGYTF
TRBV30,TRBD2,TRBJ2-3,-,15,TGTGCCTGCAATCCCGAAGCGGGGGGAACAGATACGCAGTATTTT,CACNPEAGGTDTQYF
TRBV5-1,TRBD1,TRBJ1-1,few,15,TGCGCCAGCAGCCGAGGACAGGGAGGAGGCACTGAAGCTTTCTTT,CASSRGQGGGTEAFF
TRBV11-3,-,TRBJ1-2,-,14,TGTGCCAGCAGCCCCCATCGGGGGAGCTATGGCTACACCTTC,CASSPHRGSYGYTF
TRBV15,TRBD1,TRBJ2-7,-,16,TGTGCCACCAGCAGAGTAAGGGGACAGTTCGCCTACGAGCAGTACTTC,CATSRVRGQFAYEQYF
TRBV21-1,-,TRBJ2-7,many,17,TGTGCCAGCAGCAAAGGGGCGCGGCTAGCGGGAAACTACGAGCAGTACTTC,CASSKGARLAGNYEQYF
TRBV7-2,TRBD1,TRBJ2-1,few,14,TGTGCCAGCAGCTACGGAATTCAGACAGGGATGGCGTTCTTC,CASSYGIQTGMAFF
TRBV5-6,TRBD2,TRBJ2-7,-,13,TGTGCCAGCAGCCCATGGACTAGCGGGAGATCGGACTTC,CASSPWTSGRSDF
TRBV5-1,-,TRBJ2-7,-,14,TGCGCCAGCAGCTTGGATAAGGGAACCTACGAGCAGTACTTC,CASSLDKGTYEQYF
TRBV4-2,TRBD2,TRBJ2-5,-,15,TGTGCCAGCAGCCAAGAGGGCTCTAGCGGGGAGACCCAGTACTTC,CASSQEGSSGETQYF
TRBV4-2,TRBD2,TRBJ2-1,-,16,TGTGCCAGCAGCCCCAGGGCGCGGGAGGGCCACAATGAGCAGTTCTTC,CASSPRAREGHNEQFF
TRBV9,-,TRBJ2-1,once,15,TGTGCCAGCAGCGTAGGGGGGGCGGAATACAATGAGCAGTTCTTC,CASSVGGAEYNEQFF
TRBV2,-,TRBJ1-2,-,14,TGTGCCAGCAGTGATATGGCAGGATACTATGGCTACACCTTC,CASSDMAGYYGYTF
TRBV30,-,TRBJ1-1,-,11,TGTGCCTGGAGGGGTGCCACTGAAGCTTTCTTT,CAWRGATEAFF
TRBV7-8,TRBD2,TRBJ2-7,-,15,TGTGCCAGCACCCGAAGAGGACTAGCGGGAGACGAGCAGTACTTC,CASTRRGLAGDEQYF
TRBV12-5,-,TRBJ1-1,-,12,TGTGCTATGCGCATGATGAACACTGAAGCTTTCTTT,CAMRMMNTEAFF
TRBV5-1,TRBD2,TRBJ2-2,once,17,TGCGCCAGCAGCTGGACTAGCGGGAGTCCGGGCACCGGGGAGCTGTTTTTT,CASSWTSGSPGTGELFF
TRBV6-5,-,TRBJ1-2,few,12,TGTGCCAGCAGTAACCGACTTGATGGCTACACCTTC,CASSNRLDGYTF
TRBV5-1,TRBD1,TRBJ2-7,once,15,TGCGCCAGCAGCTTACGGACAGGGGGCTCCTACGAGCAGTACTTC,CASSLRTGGSYEQYF
TRBV6-5,TRBD1,TRBJ2-7,-,14,TGTGCCAGCAGTCGGACAGGGGGCGACTACGAGCAGTACTTC,CASSRTGGDYEQYF
TRBV4-1,TRBD1,TRBJ2-5,once,13,TGCGCCAGCAGCGAAGGGGGCAGGGAGACCCAGTACTTC,CASSEGGRETQYF
TRBV6-1,-,TRBJ2-3,-,14,TGTGCCAGCAGTGAAAGTGGGATCGCAGATACGCAGTATTTT,CASSESGIADTQYF
TRBV27,TRBD2,TRBJ2-7,once,15,TGTGCCAGCAGTAAAACTAGCGGGAGAACCGACGAGCAGTACTTC,CASSKTSGRTDEQYF
TRBV5-4,-,TRBJ1-6,-,15,TGTGCCAGCAGCTTGGCGGCCGCAAATAATTCACCCCTCCACTTT,CASSLAAANNSPLHF
TRBV28,TRBD1,TRBJ2-5,few,17,TGTGCCAGCAGCCTACAGGGGCAGCGCCACCCGGGGGAGACCCAGTACTTC,CASSLQGQRHPGETQYF
TRBV11-3,-,TRBJ2-1,-,13,TGTGCCAGCAGCTTTGAGAGGTACAATGAGCAGTTCTTC,CASSFERYNEQFF